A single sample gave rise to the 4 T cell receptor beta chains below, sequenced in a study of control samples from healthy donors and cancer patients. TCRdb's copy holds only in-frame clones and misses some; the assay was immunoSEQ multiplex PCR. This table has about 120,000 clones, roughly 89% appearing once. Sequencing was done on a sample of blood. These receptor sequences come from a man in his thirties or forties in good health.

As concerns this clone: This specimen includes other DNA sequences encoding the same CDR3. The CDR3 DNA is TGTGCCAGCTCACCGGCAGCCAATCAGCCCCAGCATTTT. Its translation: CASSPAANQPQHF. The chain employs TRBV18 and TRBJ1-5; D gene ambiguous. CDR1 and CDR2 from the germline V gene are KGHSH and LQKENI. V shed 3 bases and J shed 3 bases, with 6 bases lying between them. This CDR3 comprises 13 residues.

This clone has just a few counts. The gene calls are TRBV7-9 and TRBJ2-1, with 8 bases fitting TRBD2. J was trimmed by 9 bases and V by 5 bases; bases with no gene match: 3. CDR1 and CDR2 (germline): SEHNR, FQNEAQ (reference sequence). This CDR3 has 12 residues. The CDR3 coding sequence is TGTGCCAGCAGCCTGACTAGCGTTGAGCAGTTCTTC. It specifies CASSLTSVEQFF.

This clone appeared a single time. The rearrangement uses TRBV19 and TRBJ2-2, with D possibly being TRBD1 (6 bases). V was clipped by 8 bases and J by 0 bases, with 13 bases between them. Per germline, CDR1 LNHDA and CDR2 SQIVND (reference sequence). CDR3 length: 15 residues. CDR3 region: CASSRGMANTGELFF. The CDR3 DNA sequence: TGTGCCAGTTCAAGGGGGATGGCGAACACCGGGGAGCTGTTTTTT.

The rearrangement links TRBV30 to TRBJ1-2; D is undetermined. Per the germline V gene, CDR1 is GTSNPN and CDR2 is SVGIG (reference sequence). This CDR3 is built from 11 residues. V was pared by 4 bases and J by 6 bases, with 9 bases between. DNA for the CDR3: TGTGCCTGGAACCTTGGGGATGGCTACACCTTC. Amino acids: CAWNLGDGYTF. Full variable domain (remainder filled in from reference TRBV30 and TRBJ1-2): SQTIHQWPATLVQPVGSPLSLECTVEGTSNPNLYWYRQAAGRGLQLLFYSVGIGQISSEVPQNLSASRPQDRQFILSSKKLLLSDSGFYLCAWNLGDGYTFGSGTRLTVV.